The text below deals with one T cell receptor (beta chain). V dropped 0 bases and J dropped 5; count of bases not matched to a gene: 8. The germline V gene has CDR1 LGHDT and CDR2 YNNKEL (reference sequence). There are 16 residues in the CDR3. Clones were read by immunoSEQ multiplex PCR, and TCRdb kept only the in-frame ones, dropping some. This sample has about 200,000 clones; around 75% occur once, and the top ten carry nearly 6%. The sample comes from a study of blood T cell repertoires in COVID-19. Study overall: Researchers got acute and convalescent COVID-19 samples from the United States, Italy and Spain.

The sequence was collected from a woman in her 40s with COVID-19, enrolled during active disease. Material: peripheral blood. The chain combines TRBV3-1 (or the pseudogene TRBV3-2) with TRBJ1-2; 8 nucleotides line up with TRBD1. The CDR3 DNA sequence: TGTGCCAGCAGCCAAGAGGGGTCAGGGGGCCTTTATGGCTACACCTTC. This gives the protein CASSQEGSGGLYGYTF.